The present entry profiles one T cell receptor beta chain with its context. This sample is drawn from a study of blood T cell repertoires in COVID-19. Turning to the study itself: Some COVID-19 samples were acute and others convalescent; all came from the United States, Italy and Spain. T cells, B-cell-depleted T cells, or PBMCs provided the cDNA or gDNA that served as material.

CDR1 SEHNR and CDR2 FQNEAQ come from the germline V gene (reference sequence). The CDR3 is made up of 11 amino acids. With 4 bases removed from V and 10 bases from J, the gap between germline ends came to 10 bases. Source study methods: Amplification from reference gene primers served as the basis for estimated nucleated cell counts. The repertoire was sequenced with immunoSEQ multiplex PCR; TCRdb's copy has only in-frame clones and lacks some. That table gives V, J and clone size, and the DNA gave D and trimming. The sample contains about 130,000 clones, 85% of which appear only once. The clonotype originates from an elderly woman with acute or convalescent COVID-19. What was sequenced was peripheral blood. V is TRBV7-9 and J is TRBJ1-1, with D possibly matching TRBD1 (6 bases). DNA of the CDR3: TGTGCCAGCAGCTCAAGCAGGGGAGCTTTCTTT. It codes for CASSSSRGAFF. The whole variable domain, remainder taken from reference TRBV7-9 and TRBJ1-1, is DTGVSQNPRHKITKRGQNVTFRCDPISEHNRLYWYRQTLGQGPEFLTYFQNEAQLEKSRLLSDRFSAERPKGSFSTLEIQRTEQGDSAMYLCASSSSRGAFFGQGTRLTVV.